A selection of T cell receptor beta chains follows, all from one sample in a study of blood T cell repertoires in COVID-19. Libraries were prepared by immunoSEQ multiplex PCR; TCRdb keeps only in-frame clonotypes and omits some of them. The sample carries about 310,000 clones, approximately 83% recorded once. Sequenced: PBMCs or T cells enriched from blood (not recorded which). These receptors were collected from a man aged 30 to 45 who had recovered from COVID-19. CDR3s include the opening cysteine and the closing phenylalanine or tryptophan. The D gene is left open where the match is weak. Clone size appears in some rows only: once, few, many, or a class for an expanded clone.

v_gene	abundance	j_gene	d_gene	CDR3aa	CDR3nt
TRBV5-1	-	TRBJ2-5	TRBD1	CASSQGQEQETQYF	TGCGCCAGCAGCCAGGGACAGGAACAAGAGACCCAGTACTTC
TRBV6-5	-	TRBJ2-4	-	CASRSGGAKNIQYF	TGTGCCAGCAGGTCCGGAGGGGCCAAAAACATTCAGTACTTC
TRBV4-1	-	TRBJ1-1	TRBD1	CASSQDKGAPVGTEAFF	TGCGCCAGCAGCCAAGATAAGGGGGCTCCCGTTGGGACTGAAGCTTTCTTT
TRBV20-1	-	TRBJ2-3	-	CSASGGQTTQYF	TGCAGTGCTAGTGGGGGACAAACCACGCAGTATTTT
TRBV2	-	TRBJ2-1	TRBD2	CASSAGGRGNEQFF	TGTGCCAGCAGTGCTGGGGGGAGGGGCAATGAGCAGTTCTTC
TRBV19	-	TRBJ1-2	-	CASSMAGDRSNYGYTF	TGTGCCAGTAGTATGGCGGGAGACCGCTCCAACTATGGCTACACCTTC
TRBV6-5	-	TRBJ1-3	-	CASSYSRDSGNTIYF	TGTGCCAGCAGTTACTCGCGAGATTCTGGAAACACCATATATTTT
TRBV7-9	-	TRBJ2-1	-	CASSPAQRNEQFF	TGTGCCAGCAGCCCCGCCCAGCGGAATGAGCAGTTCTTC
TRBV10-3	-	TRBJ1-1	TRBD1	CAISALGQGNTEAFF	TGTGCCATCAGCGCGCTGGGACAGGGGAACACTGAAGCTTTCTTT
TRBV7-9	-	TRBJ2-3	TRBD1	CASSLETGWTDTQYF	TGTGCCAGCAGCTTAGAGACAGGGTGGACAGATACGCAGTATTTT
TRBV2	-	TRBJ2-3	TRBD2	CASSIISGGSTQYF	TGTGCCAGCAGTATAATTAGCGGGGGGAGCACGCAGTATTTT
TRBV4-3	-	TRBJ1-4	-	CASSQEGRGREKLFF	TGCGCCAGCAGCCAAGAGGGCAGGGGAAGGGAAAAACTGTTTTTT
TRBV7-8	once	TRBJ1-6	TRBD1	CASSSQGANSPLHF	TGTGCCAGCAGCTCCCAGGGGGCGAATTCACCCCTCCACTTT
TRBV9	-	TRBJ1-3	TRBD1	CASSPGQGDTIYF	TGTGCCAGCAGCCCCGGACAGGGAGACACCATATATTTT
TRBV5-1	-	TRBJ1-2	TRBD1	CASSSGQGYGYTF	TGCGCCAGCAGCTCTGGACAGGGCTATGGCTACACCTTC
TRBV21-1	-	TRBJ2-7	-	CASSEWTGAPYEQYF	TGTGCCAGCAGCGAGTGGACAGGCGCTCCCTACGAGCAGTACTTC
TRBV19	-	TRBJ2-1	-	CASSMLQRSYNEQFF	TGTGCCAGTAGTATGTTACAGAGATCCTACAATGAGCAGTTCTTC
TRBV29-1	once	TRBJ2-1	TRBD2	CSVTSGGAHNEQFF	TGCAGCGTGACTAGCGGGGGGGCTCACAATGAGCAGTTCTTC
TRBV6-5	-	TRBJ1-4	TRBD1	CASSLPDRGNEKLFF	TGTGCCAGCAGTTTGCCGGACAGGGGAAATGAAAAACTGTTTTTT
TRBV13	-	TRBJ2-1	TRBD2	CASSSILAGASSYNEQFF	TGTGCCAGCAGCAGCATCCTAGCGGGGGCGAGCTCCTACAATGAGCAGTTCTTC
TRBV15	-	TRBJ2-5	-	CATSGQIQETQYF	TGTGCCACAAGTGGGCAGATCCAAGAGACCCAGTACTTC
TRBV24-1	-	TRBJ2-1	TRBD1	CATSDVQGSAYNEQFF	TGTGCCACCAGTGACGTACAGGGGAGCGCCTACAATGAGCAGTTCTTC
TRBV25-1	-	TRBJ1-2	TRBD1	CASRAGGGYTF	TGTGCCAGCAGAGCAGGGGGTGGCTACACCTTC
TRBV5-1	-	TRBJ2-3	TRBD2	CASSLEKTSGDTQYF	TGCGCCAGCAGCCTGGAAAAGACTAGCGGGGATACGCAGTATTTT
TRBV9	once	TRBJ2-7	TRBD1	CASSVVGTGYEQYF	TGTGCCAGCAGCGTAGTGGGGACAGGGTACGAGCAGTACTTC
TRBV12-3/TRBV12-4	-	TRBJ1-1	TRBD1	CASRRQGNTEAFF	TGTGCCAGCAGAAGACAGGGGAACACTGAAGCTTTCTTT
TRBV11-3	-	TRBJ1-4	TRBD1	CASSSGQDEKLFF	TGTGCCAGCAGCTCGGGACAGGATGAAAAACTGTTTTTT
TRBV6-5	-	TRBJ1-4	-	CASNSGKLFF	TGTGCCAGCAACAGTGGAAAACTGTTTTTT
TRBV24-1	-	TRBJ1-5	-	CATSDRQADRVGQPQHF	TGTGCCACCAGTGATCGACAGGCTGATCGAGTTGGGCAGCCCCAGCATTTT
TRBV11-2	-	TRBJ2-4	TRBD1	CASSPRTGKDIQYF	TGTGCCAGCAGCCCCCGGACAGGGAAAGACATTCAGTACTTC
TRBV19	-	TRBJ1-4	-	CGTTKAGNNEKLFF	TGTGGCACTACCAAAGCGGGGAATAATGAAAAACTGTTTTTT
TRBV3-1/TRBV3-2	-	TRBJ1-1	-	CASSRARDTEAFF	TGTGCCAGCAGCCGGGCCAGGGACACTGAAGCTTTCTTT
TRBV13	-	TRBJ1-1	-	CASSSDPGGDTEAFF	TGTGCCAGCAGCTCGGACCCCGGAGGGGACACTGAAGCTTTCTTT
TRBV7-8	-	TRBJ1-2	TRBD1	CASSSQGSYYGYTF	TGTGCCAGCAGCTCACAGGGGAGTTACTATGGCTACACCTTC
TRBV27	-	TRBJ2-3	TRBD2	CASSFLAGGSTDTQYF	TGTGCCAGCAGTTTTCTAGCGGGGGGCAGCACAGATACGCAGTATTTT